A selection of T cell receptor beta chains follows, all from one sample in a study of cytomegalovirus exposure and HLA in healthy donors. The protocol was immunoSEQ multiplex PCR, while the TCRdb copy is restricted to in-frame clones and leaves out a portion. Among 95,000 to 150,000 clones listed, more than 65% were seen once. Sequencing was carried out using PBMCs. The receptors were gathered from a woman aged 60-75 years in good health and CMV-seropositive. Both conserved end residues are part of each CDR3. D genes are given only for firm matches. Clone size is given for some rows only: seen once, a few or many times, or a class if the clone is expanded.

cdr3_aa cdr3_nt d_call j_call clone_size v_call
CASNDDRGSSEKLFF TGTGCCAGTAACGATGACAGGGGAAGTAGTGAAAAACTGTTTTTT TRBD1 TRBJ1-4 . TRBV19
CASSHPGLAGGGKNNEQFF TGTGCCAGCAGCCACCCGGGACTAGCGGGCGGAGGTAAAAACAATGAGCAGTTCTTC TRBD2 TRBJ2-1 . TRBV28
CASSILTGNQPQHF TGTGCCAGTAGTATTTTGACAGGAAATCAGCCCCAGCATTTT . TRBJ1-5 . TRBV19
CASSDLTSGLYHYNEQFF TGTGCCAGCAGCGACCTGACTAGCGGACTTTACCACTACAATGAGCAGTTCTTC TRBD2 TRBJ2-1 . TRBV5-6
CTSSGGPYNEQFF TGCACCTCCTCGGGCGGGCCCTACAATGAGCAGTTCTTC . TRBJ2-1 . TRBV29-1
CASSIRDRMNTEAFF TGTGCCAGTAGTATAAGGGACAGAATGAACACTGAAGCTTTCTTT TRBD1 TRBJ1-1 . TRBV19
CASSPLPGGLSNQPQHF TGCGCCAGCAGCCCTCTACCGGGGGGACTTAGCAATCAGCCCCAGCATTTT . TRBJ1-5 . TRBV4-1
CASSASTSLRDEQYF TGCGCCAGCAGCGCCTCGACGTCTCTCCGGGACGAGCAGTACTTC . TRBJ2-7 . TRBV4-3
CASSQGQGYGYTF TGCGCCAGCAGCCAGGGACAGGGGTATGGCTACACCTTC TRBD1 TRBJ1-2 few TRBV5-1
CASSLDTSPLHF TGTGCCAGCTCCCTCGACACGTCACCCCTCCACTTT . TRBJ1-6 . TRBV9
CSVREYEQGTEAFF TGCAGCGTCCGCGAGTACGAACAGGGAACTGAAGCTTTCTTT . TRBJ1-1 once TRBV29-1
CASRAGTSLPGEQFF TGTGCCAGTAGAGCCGGGACTAGCCTCCCTGGTGAGCAGTTCTTC TRBD2 TRBJ2-1 once TRBV6-1
CASSLITGDGGYTF TGTGCCAGCAGCTTAATAACAGGGGATGGTGGCTACACCTTC TRBD1 TRBJ1-2 . TRBV11-2
CSVTTGVDTEAFF TGCAGCGTAACCACAGGGGTTGACACTGAAGCTTTCTTT TRBD1 TRBJ1-1 once TRBV29-1
CASSRDSPNSPLHF TGTGCCAGCAGTCGGGACAGCCCAAATTCACCCCTCCACTTT TRBD1 TRBJ1-6 . TRBV6-1
CASREQGRDSPLHF TGTGCCAGCAGGGAACAGGGTAGGGATTCACCCCTCCACTTT . TRBJ1-6 . TRBV6-6
CASSLGLAGGETQYF TGTGCCAGCAGCTTAGGGTTGGCGGGGGGAGAGACCCAGTACTTC TRBD2 TRBJ2-5 few TRBV7-3
CSVQETGGQAFF TGCAGCGTTCAAGAGACAGGGGGCCAAGCTTTCTTT TRBD1 TRBJ1-1 . TRBV29-1
CASSQGEGPSGTDTQYF TGTGCCAGCAGCCAAGGGGAGGGACCTAGCGGCACAGATACGCAGTATTTT TRBD2 TRBJ2-3 few TRBV4-2
CASSPRDLTNNEQFF TGTGCCAGCAGCCCTCGGGACTTGACGAACAATGAGCAGTTCTTC . TRBJ2-1 once TRBV7-2
CASSLTGSTEAFF TGTGCCAGCAGCTTGACAGGGTCGACTGAAGCTTTCTTT TRBD1 TRBJ1-1 . TRBV7-8
CAWMASGNTIYF TGTGCCTGGATGGCCTCTGGAAACACCATATATTTT . TRBJ1-3 . TRBV30
CASSRGGNTEAFF TGTGCCAGCAGTAGGGGGGGGAACACTGAAGCTTTCTTT . TRBJ1-1 . TRBV9
CASSLGTGAQYF TGTGCCAGCAGCTTAGGGACAGGTGCCCAGTACTTC TRBD1 TRBJ2-5 . TRBV7-9
CASSPGLAGGPESYNEQFF TGTGCCAGCAGCCCTGGACTAGCGGGGGGGCCGGAGTCCTACAATGAGCAGTTCTTC TRBD2 TRBJ2-1 . TRBV9
CASSQDPGGTAQYF TGTGCCAGCAGCCAAGATCCTGGAGGGACGGCCCAGTACTTC . TRBJ2-5 . TRBV4-2
CASRLQGRRAEAFF TGTGCCAGCAGACTACAGGGGAGAAGAGCTGAAGCTTTCTTT TRBD1 TRBJ1-1 . TRBV5-5
CASSQDAGYATDTQYF TGTGCCAGCAGCCAAGACGCGGGGTATGCCACAGATACGCAGTATTTT . TRBJ2-3 . TRBV4-2
CASSSHPTVTDHYGYTF TGTGCCAGCAGTTCTCACCCAACAGTGACGGATCACTATGGCTACACCTTC . TRBJ1-2 . TRBV28
CASKTSGTTYEQYF TGTGCCAGCAAGACTAGCGGGACTACCTACGAGCAGTACTTC TRBD2 TRBJ2-7 . TRBV6-1
CASRRTVIGNAIYF TGTGCCAGCAGACGGACAGTGATTGGAAACGCCATATATTTT . TRBJ1-3 once TRBV6-5
CASSLATGGRASYEQYF TGTGCCAGCAGCTTAGCGACGGGGGGCAGGGCTTCCTACGAGCAGTACTTC . TRBJ2-7 . TRBV7-2
CASSDGQGNEQFF TGCGCCAGCAGCGACGGACAGGGGAATGAGCAGTTCTTC TRBD1 TRBJ2-1 few TRBV5-1
CASSSSSRDYNRTSSYNEQFF TGTGCCAGCAGTTCATCATCCCGGGACTATAACAGGACCAGCTCCTACAATGAGCAGTTCTTC TRBD2 TRBJ2-1 . TRBV27
CASSPWGRNYGYTF TGTGCCAGCAGCCCCTGGGGCAGGAACTATGGCTACACCTTC . TRBJ1-2 . TRBV5-4
CSVDWDFSTDTQYF TGCAGCGTTGACTGGGACTTCTCCACAGATACGCAGTATTTT . TRBJ2-3 . TRBV29-1
CASSELQRETQYF TGTGCCAGCAGTGAACTCCAGAGGGAGACCCAGTACTTC . TRBJ2-5 . TRBV2
CASSLSGGWDEQFF TGTGCCAGCAGTTTATCTGGGGGCTGGGATGAGCAGTTCTTC . TRBJ2-1 once TRBV27
CASSDSTRGVDEQFF TGTGCCAGCAGTGACTCGACACGGGGGGTCGATGAGCAGTTCTTC TRBD2 TRBJ2-1 . TRBV6-4
CASSGLAGTDTQYF TGTGCCAGCAGTGGACTAGCGGGCACAGATACGCAGTATTTT TRBD2 TRBJ2-3 . TRBV25-1
CASSSNPSGYTF TGTGCCAGCAGCTCTAACCCCTCTGGCTACACCTTC . TRBJ1-2 . TRBV7-2
CASSLSTSRAGGSPLHF TGTGCCAGCAGCTTATCGACTTCGAGGGCAGGGGGATCACCCCTCCACTTT TRBD1 TRBJ1-6 . TRBV7-2
CASSPRTSTDTQYF TGTGCCAGCTCACCACGTACTAGCACAGATACGCAGTATTTT . TRBJ2-3 once TRBV18
CASSLRTRGLPSEQYF TGTGCCAGCAGCTTAAGGACCAGGGGGCTCCCTTCCGAGCAGTACTTC TRBD1 TRBJ2-7 once TRBV11-1
CSVDPGLASNEQFF TGCAGCGTGGACCCGGGACTAGCGAGCAATGAGCAGTTCTTC TRBD2 TRBJ2-1 . TRBV29-1
CASTPTSGGGDTQYF TGTGCCAGCACCCCGACTAGCGGGGGCGGCGATACGCAGTATTTT TRBD2 TRBJ2-3 . TRBV7-6
CASSTTSGGRAFF TGTGCCAGCTCAACGACATCGGGGGGTAGAGCTTTCTTT . TRBJ1-1 . TRBV18
CASSPSGGRAFRYEQYF TGTGCCAGCAGCCCCTCTGGCGGGAGGGCCTTTCGATACGAGCAGTACTTC TRBD2 TRBJ2-7 . TRBV13
CASSDWPKSTDTQYF TGTGCCAGCAGTGATTGGCCAAAAAGCACAGATACGCAGTATTTT . TRBJ2-3 . TRBV25-1
CASSLVAGGTGANVLTF TGTGCCAGCAGCTTAGTGGCGGGGGGTACTGGGGCCAACGTCCTGACTTTC TRBD2 TRBJ2-6 . TRBV7-9
CASSPDINYGYTF TGCGCCAGCAGCCCTGACATCAACTATGGCTACACCTTC . TRBJ1-2 . TRBV4-3
CASTGVNTEAFF TGTGCCTCGACAGGTGTTAACACTGAAGCTTTCTTT . TRBJ1-1 . TRBV30
CASSKMSRLRTDTQYF TGTGCCAGCAGCAAAATGTCTCGGTTACGCACAGATACGCAGTATTTT . TRBJ2-3 . TRBV21-1
CASSVQASGNTIYF TGTGCCAGCAGCGTCCAGGCGTCTGGAAACACCATATATTTT . TRBJ1-3 . TRBV7-9
CASSPQGAGNTIYF TGTGCCAGCTCACCACAAGGGGCTGGAAACACCATATATTTT . TRBJ1-3 . TRBV18
CASSGQGMSNQPQHF TGTGCCAGCAGCGGACAGGGCATGAGCAATCAGCCCCAGCATTTT TRBD1 TRBJ1-5 once TRBV2
CASSSGQGRETQYF TGTGCCAGCAGCTCGGGACAGGGTCGCGAGACCCAGTACTTC TRBD1 TRBJ2-5 . TRBV7-2
CASSGRDINTGELFF TGTGCCAGCAGTGGCCGGGACATCAACACCGGGGAGCTGTTTTTT . TRBJ2-2 . TRBV6-1